The 30 T cell receptor beta chains listed next were all sequenced from one sample in a study of identical twins. In TCRdb, the 5' RACE reads were re-called with MiXCR into one record per CDR3 protein. The sample lists some 300,000 distinct CDR3 sequences, about 12% occurring once. This sample was shared with a second study, whose subject was yellow fever vaccine responses in identical twins.

The sequencing sample was made of CD8+ T cells sorted from blood. The receptors were sampled from a woman aged 18-29 years in good health.

This chain joins TRBV29-1 and TRBJ1-1; the D is unclear. The CDR3 extends over 12 amino acids. V was shortened by 5 bases and J by 1 base, with 8 bases between the two germline ends. CDR1 SQVTM and CDR2 ANQGSEA come from the germline V gene. This CDR3 is CSVFFQNTEAFF. The CDR3 bases are TGCAGCGTTTTCTTCCAGAACACTGAAGCTTTCTTT.

The chain joins TRBV28 to TRBJ2-5; TRBD2 aligns across 12 bases. This CDR3 comprises 16 residues. The germline gives CDR1 MDHEN, CDR2 SYDVKM. The V gene end was trimmed by 7 bases and the J gene end by 4 bases; junction bases not matched to a gene: 10. The CDR3 here is CASTPRLAGEVETQYF. The CDR3 DNA sequence: TGTGCCAGCACCCCCCGACTAGCGGGAGAGGTAGAGACCCAGTACTTC.

This clonotype was seen repeatedly, ten times or more. The V gene is TRBV6-1, the J gene TRBJ2-5, with D uncertain. The CDR3 contains 14 residues. Germline-derived CDR1 and CDR2 are MNHNS and SASEGT. Trimming removed 6 bases at V and 8 bases at J, with 19 bases between. The CDR3 protein is CASSPPAETQTQYF. CDR3 in DNA: TGTGCCAGCAGCCCCCCGGCGGAAACCCAAACCCAGTACTTC.

In its sample, this clonotype was seen a few times. The chain joins TRBV28 to TRBJ2-1, with D perhaps matching TRBD1 (5 bases). The germline gives CDR1 MDHEN, CDR2 SYDVKM. Trimming took off 3 bases at V and 6 bases at J, with 12 bases between the two ends. This CDR3 spans 14 amino acids. The CDR3 nucleotides are TGTGCCAGCAGTTTTAGGACAAAGGGCAATGAGCAGTTCTTC. This gives the protein CASSFRTKGNEQFF.

CDR3 sequence reads: CASSPGTSGRVGTDTQYF. The CDR3 DNA is TGTGCCAGCAGTCCTGGGACTAGCGGGAGAGTGGGCACAGATACGCAGTATTTT. V and J are TRBV11-2 and TRBJ2-3, with TRBD2 matching over 14 bases. V gave up 6 bases and J gave up 1 base; unmatched junction bases: 9. CDR1 and CDR2 (germline): SGHAT, FQNNGV. This CDR3 is built from 18 residues.

The chain combines TRBV9 with TRBJ2-3; 10 nucleotides line up with TRBD1. Germline V gives CDR1 SGDLS, CDR2 YYNGEE. Losses at the gene ends were 5 bases for V and 4 bases for J; bases not matched to a gene: 7. CDR3 length: 15 residues. The CDR3 nucleotides are TGTGCCAGCAGAGAGACAGGGGGCGGTGCAGATACGCAGTATTTT. This translates into CASRETGGGADTQYF.

This clonotype was seen a handful of times. The rearrangement joins TRBV12-5 to TRBJ2-5; D unclear. Trimming took off 6 bases at V and 0 bases at J, with 11 bases between the two ends. The CDR3 is 14 amino acids. Germline assignment: CDR1 LGHNT and CDR2 FRNRAP. The CDR3 sequence is CASGSPRHQETQYF. DNA for the CDR3: TGTGCTAGTGGCTCCCCACGGCACCAAGAGACCCAGTACTTC. The variable domain in full, with the rest retrieved from reference TRBV12-5 and TRBJ2-5, is DARVTQTPRHKVTEMGQEVTMRCQPILGHNTVFWYRQTMMQGLELLAYFRNRAPLDDSGMPKDRFSAEMPDATLATLKIQPSEPRDSAVYFCASGSPRHQETQYFGPGTRLLVL.

V usage is TRBV6-5 and J usage is TRBJ2-7, with 9 bases that match TRBD1. The V gene end was trimmed by 2 bases and the J gene end by 4 bases; junction bases not matched to a gene: 12. Germline CDR1 MNHEY, CDR2 SVGAGI. This CDR3 region has 17 residues. Here the CDR3 DNA reads TGTGCCAGCAGTTACGGTTCAGCGGGGACAGGGCTATACGAGCAGTACTTC. This gives the protein CASSYGSAGTGLYEQYF.

This rearrangement joins TRBV11-2 to TRBJ2-1; a possible D gene is TRBD1 (6 bases). V dropped 3 bases and J dropped 4 bases, with 13 bases sitting between them. Germline values: CDR1 SGHAT, CDR2 FQNNGV. The CDR3 extends over 15 amino acids. CDR3: CASSFDRPAYNEQFF. The CDR3 bases are TGTGCCAGCAGCTTTGACAGGCCCGCTTACAATGAGCAGTTCTTC.

The rearrangement links TRBV7-9 to TRBJ2-7; perhaps TRBD1 as D (5 bases). Trimming removed 4 bases at V and 2 bases at J, with 9 bases between. The CDR3 runs 13 residues. Germline CDR1 is SEHNR and CDR2 is FQNEAQ (reference sequence). CDR3 bases: TGTGCCAGCAGCTCAGGGCTGACCTACGAGCAGTACTTC. It is translated as CASSSGLTYEQYF.

This clonotype was found many times. This chain joins TRBV2 and TRBJ2-1; TRBD2 matches at 13 bases. Trimming took 4 bases from V and 10 from J; bases not matched to a gene: 7. The CDR3 has 15 amino acids. Germline loops: CDR1 SNHLY, CDR2 FYNNEI. DNA for the CDR3: TGTGCCAGCAGTGTCACTAGCGGGAGGGCCCCAGAGCAGTTCTTC. Protein product: CASSVTSGRAPEQFF.

This clonotype was detected ten times or more. V is TRBV3-1 and J is TRBJ2-1; 7 bases agree with TRBD2. This CDR3 comprises 15 residues. Trimming took 1 base from V and 6 from J; bases not matched to a gene: 6. CDR1 LGHDT and CDR2 YNNKEL come from the germline V gene (reference sequence). CDR3 in DNA: TGTGCCAGCAGCCAAGGGGACTACAACCCCAATGAGCAGTTCTTC. Amino acid sequence: CASSQGDYNPNEQFF.

The chain has TRBV2 and TRBJ1-4; D remains unclear. Germline lookup yields CDR1 SNHLY and CDR2 FYNNEI. The V gene lost 0 bases and the J gene lost 6 bases, with 11 bases spanning the gap. This CDR3 spans 15 amino acids. Here the CDR3 reads CASSEAARLDEKLFF. DNA for the CDR3: TGTGCCAGCAGTGAAGCCGCCAGATTGGATGAAAAACTGTTTTTT.

V is TRBV16 and J is TRBJ1-1, with D perhaps TRBD1 (5 bases). In germline, CDR1 is KGHSY, CDR2 FQNENV. Trimming stripped 1 base from V and 1 base from J, with 13 bases between. The CDR3 is 16 residues long. The CDR3 nucleotides are TGTGCCAGCAGCCAATGGAAGGGGCAGGGGAACACTGAAGCTTTCTTT. Protein: CASSQWKGQGNTEAFF.

The chain uses TRBV18 and TRBJ2-7; 8 positions match TRBD1. This CDR3 comprises 15 residues. V was pared by 4 bases and J by 5 bases, with 10 bases of the junction left unmatched. Germline CDR1 is KGHSH and CDR2 is LQKENI. CDR3 bases: TGTGCCAGCTCACTACAAGGACAGGGTTTCCACGAGCAGTACTTC. It is translated as CASSLQGQGFHEQYF.

This clonotype occurred a few times. This rearrangement joins TRBV2 to TRBJ2-3; 10 positions agree with TRBD2. The V segment lost 0 bases and the J segment 3 bases; nucleotides outside the gene matches: 9. Germline CDR1 and CDR2: SNHLY and FYNNEI. The CDR3 has 18 amino acids. CDR3 bases: TGTGCCAGCAGTGAAGCGCTGGCTAGCGGGAGAATAACAGATACGCAGTATTTT. This gives the protein CASSEALASGRITDTQYF.

This chain connects TRBV7-3 to TRBJ2-3; 14 nucleotides match TRBD2. V trimming: 5 bases; J trimming: 4 bases; junction bases outside the gene matches: 14. The CDR3 covers 19 residues. Germline CDR1 reads SGHTA; CDR2 reads FQGTGA. The DNA of the CDR3 is TGTGCCAGCAGCCCCGGGACTAGCGGGAGCGGGTGGAGAGCAGATACGCAGTATTTT. It translates to CASSPGTSGSGWRADTQYF.

There are a few counts of this clonotype. J is TRBJ2-7 and V is TRBV5-1, with D perhaps TRBD1 or TRBD2 (5 bases each). Trimming took off 3 bases at V and 5 bases at J, with 15 bases between the two ends. The CDR3 is made up of 14 amino acids. The V gene's germline CDR1 is SGHRS and CDR2 YFSETQ. CDR3 sequence reads: CASSYERRDHEQYF. As DNA, the CDR3 is TGCGCCAGCAGCTACGAACGCAGGGACCACGAGCAGTACTTC.

Only a few counts were recorded for this clonotype. The chain recombines TRBV4-1 with TRBJ2-7; D unresolved. The germline CDR1 and CDR2 sequences are MGHRA and YSYEKL. The CDR3 extends over 15 amino acids. Between the trimmed V and J ends, which lost 4 bases and 4 bases, there was a span of 17 bases. This chain's CDR3 is CASSPPAYLPYEQYV. In DNA, the CDR3 is TGCGCCAGCAGCCCCCCTGCCTATCTGCCATACGAGCAGTACGTC.

This clonotype was seen only a few times. The chain has TRBV4-1 and TRBJ1-1; a weak D match, TRBD1 (6 bases). Germline V gives CDR1 MGHRA, CDR2 YSYEKL. The CDR3 has 15 amino acids. Trimming took off 7 bases at V and 1 base at J, with 16 bases between the two ends. As DNA, the CDR3 is TGCGCCAGCACGCACTCCGGGACAACGAACACTGAAGCTTTCTTT. Amino acid sequence: CASTHSGTTNTEAFF.

This sequence joins TRBV11-2 and TRBJ2-4; D perhaps matches TRBD2 (5 bases). The V end lost 0 bases, the J end lost 6 bases, and 9 bases lay between the germline ends. Germline V gene lookup returns CDR1 SGHAT and CDR2 FQNNGV. The CDR3 consists of 14 residues. The CDR3 loop reads CASSLDPDLNIQYF. The CDR3 DNA follows: TGTGCCAGCAGCTTAGACCCGGACTTAAACATTCAGTACTTC.

The chain is built from TRBV27 and TRBJ2-1; D gene uncertain. Germline CDR1 is MNHEY and CDR2 is SMNVEV (reference sequence). This CDR3 spans 15 amino acids. Trimming left V 4 bases short and J 4 bases short, with 14 bases between. The CDR3 sequence is CASSSFASSYNEQFF. As DNA, the CDR3 is TGTGCCAGCAGTTCCTTTGCCAGCTCTTACAATGAGCAGTTCTTC.

This clonotype was observed a handful of times. CDR3: CASSHGTGLSTDTQYF. CDR3 in DNA: TGTGCCAGCAGCCACGGGACAGGGCTTAGCACAGATACGCAGTATTTT. The chain has TRBV9 and TRBJ2-3; 9 bases are a match to TRBD1. CDR1 is SGDLS, CDR2 YYNGEE, per germline. The CDR3 is made up of 16 amino acids. V shed 4 bases and J 0 bases; nucleotides not matched to a gene: 6.

V usage is TRBV18 and J usage is TRBJ2-7; TRBD1 matches at 9 bases. Per the germline V gene, CDR1 is KGHSH and CDR2 is LQKENI. V lost 3 bases and J lost 3; bases outside the gene matches: 6. This CDR3 spans 15 amino acids. Here the CDR3 reads CASSPIGQGYYEQYF. CDR3 bases: TGTGCCAGCTCACCGATAGGACAGGGGTACTACGAGCAGTACTTC.

This clonotype was seen a few times. The chain combines TRBV9 with TRBJ2-1; TRBD2 aligns across 12 bases. Germline CDR1 SGDLS, CDR2 YYNGEE. This CDR3 is built from 17 residues. After removal of 0 bases from V and 8 bases from J, the junction contained 9 bases not matched to a gene. CDR3 bases: TGTGCCAGCAGCGTAGGCGGGAGACTAGCGGGAGTCGATGAGCAGTTCTTC. It translates to CASSVGGRLAGVDEQFF.

The chain is built from TRBV7-9 and TRBJ1-4; no clear D gene. Germline-derived CDR1 and CDR2 are SEHNR and FQNEAQ (reference sequence). The CDR3 spans 15 residues. The V end lost 4 bases, the J end lost 5 bases, and 14 bases lay between the germline ends. DNA for the CDR3: TGTGCCAGCAGCTACCCACCAATGGTGAATGAAAAACTGTTTTTT. It encodes CASSYPPMVNEKLFF.

This clonotype was detected many times. The rearrangement joins TRBV3-1 to TRBJ2-4; TRBD1 agrees at 7 bases. Per the germline V gene, CDR1 is LGHDT and CDR2 is YNNKEL (reference sequence). The CDR3 totals 14 residues. J lost 5 bases, V lost 5 bases, and 6 bases had no gene match. The CDR3 reads CASSTRDRENIQYF. In DNA, the CDR3 is TGTGCCAGCAGCACCCGGGACAGAGAAAACATTCAGTACTTC.

This clonotype was counted ten times or more. The chain joins TRBV27 to TRBJ1-5; perhaps TRBD1 as D (5 bases). Trimming left V 3 bases short and J 1 base short, with 10 bases between. The CDR3 runs 15 residues. CDR1 and CDR2 (germline): MNHEY, SMNVEV (reference sequence). CDR3 sequence (DNA): TGTGCCAGCAGTTTTTCGGGGGGAAGCAATCAGCCCCAGCATTTT. It encodes CASSFSGGSNQPQHF.

This chain links TRBV7-2 with TRBJ2-3; the D gene is possibly TRBD2 (6 bases). The CDR3 consists of 14 residues. Trimming cost V 3 bases and J 6 bases, with 13 bases left between them. Germline-derived CDR1 and CDR2 are SGHTA and FQGNSA. The CDR3 DNA is TGTGCCAGCAGCTTTGGGGACTCCTGGGATACGCAGTATTTT. It translates to CASSFGDSWDTQYF.

This clonotype was found many times. The chain employs TRBV7-9 and TRBJ2-1, with a tentative D call TRBD1 (6 bases). The length of the CDR3 is 14 residues. CDR1 and CDR2 (germline): SEHNR, FQNEAQ (reference sequence). Trimming shortened V by 4 bases and J by 5 bases, and 12 bases separated the two germline ends. The CDR3 coding sequence is TGTGCCAGCAGCTCCCCGGACAGCGACAATGAGCAGTTCTTC. It encodes CASSSPDSDNEQFF.